This TCR beta chain was profiled in a study of cytomegalovirus exposure and HLA in healthy donors. Study results and caveats: Usually a TCR sequence was rare, but some public TCRs were found in many donors. Reported performance of the classifier showed diagnosis of cytomegalovirus status with high specificity and sensitivity. The authors later found most CMV-associated TCR beta chains appeared HLA-restricted.

Primers for the PCR totalled 60 Vbeta and 13 Jbeta. TCRdb's copy holds only in-frame clones and misses some; the assay was immunoSEQ multiplex PCR. The sample has about 130,000 clones, 70% to 85% seen once. Details on this clone: Its target is unknown.

The CDR3 spans 14 residues. The germline V gene encodes CDR1 SEHNR and CDR2 FQNEAQ (reference sequence). V dropped 7 bases and J dropped 0 bases, with 10 bases sitting between them. Material for sequencing was PBMCs. V usage is TRBV7-9 and J usage is TRBJ2-1, with D possibly being TRBD2 (6 bases). This TCR was sampled from a man aged 35 to 55 in good health and CMV-seropositive. For the CDR3, the DNA is TGTGCCAGCACCCTCGGGAGCTCCTACAATGAGCAGTTCTTC. The encoded protein is CASTLGSSYNEQFF. The complete variable domain, with remaining parts taken from reference TRBV7-9 and TRBJ2-1, reads DTGVSQNPRHKITKRGQNVTFRCDPISEHNRLYWYRQTLGQGPEFLTYFQNEAQLEKSRLLSDRFSAERPKGSFSTLEIQRTEQGDSAMYLCASTLGSSYNEQFFGPGTRLTVL.